The 9 T cell receptor beta chains listed next were all sequenced from one sample in a study of molecular identifiers for immune sequencing clone quantification. TCRdb recomputed calls from the PCR reads with MiXCR, one row per CDR3 protein. The profile covers approximately 550,000 distinct CDR3 sequences, with about 21% appearing a single time and roughly 0.81% taken by the ten largest. The sample comprised naive CD8+ T cells from blood, with Jurkat cell RNA spiked in. The subset: FACS-sorted CD8+CD4-CCR7+CD45RA+ naive T cells. The receptors stem from a human donor in good health. Some libraries in this study had Jurkat cell RNA spiked in.

On this clonotype itself: A read error may explain this, as a much larger clone is one base away. V usage is TRBV6-5 and J usage is TRBJ2-4; D might be TRBD2 (7 bases). Germline values: CDR1 MNHEY, CDR2 SVGAGI. Trimming pared 8 bases from V and 4 bases from J, leaving 24 bases between. The CDR3 runs 17 residues. The CDR3 DNA is TGTGCCAGCGCGGGGGCAGGAGGGGTCTTAGGGAAAAACATTCAGTACTTC. Amino acids: CASAGAGGVLGKNIQYF.

The J gene is TRBJ1-2, the V gene TRBV4-3, with D possibly TRBD1 on 6 matching bases. The germline V gene encodes CDR1 LGHNA and CDR2 YSLEER. Trimming pared 5 bases from V and 5 bases from J, leaving 15 bases between. This CDR3 contains 14 residues. The CDR3: CASSTKDSGYGYTF. The CDR3 DNA reads as TGCGCCAGCAGCACCAAGGACAGCGGATATGGCTACACCTTC.

The chain recombines TRBV12-5 with TRBJ2-2; tentative D call: TRBD1 (5 bases). V gave up 1 base and J gave up 3 bases, with 12 bases separating them. Germline CDR1 LGHNT, CDR2 FRNRAP. This CDR3 is built from 16 residues. The CDR3 sequence is CASGLAYGADTGELFF. As DNA, the CDR3 is TGTGCTAGTGGTTTGGCCTATGGGGCGGACACCGGGGAGCTGTTTTTT.

With regard to this clonotype: This may be a read error: a much more frequent sequence differs by one nucleotide. The gene calls are TRBV20-1 and TRBJ2-7; D is undetermined. Germline V lookup: CDR1 DFQATT, CDR2 SNEGSKA (reference sequence). The CDR3 consists of 13 residues. The CDR3 DNA sequence: TGCAGTGCTAGAGAGATGGGGATTTACGGGCAGTACTTC. It encodes CSAREMGIYGQYF.

The V gene is TRBV5-1, the J gene TRBJ2-2, with TRBD1 matching 7 bases. Per germline, CDR1 SGHRS and CDR2 YFSETQ. The CDR3 has 16 amino acids. Germline trimming cut 1 base from V and 3 bases from J; bases unmatched to any gene: 6. The CDR3 reads CASSLYRQGYTGELFF. The CDR3 DNA follows: TGCGCCAGCAGCTTGTATCGACAGGGTTACACCGGGGAGCTGTTTTTT.

As regards this clonotype: Being one base from a much bigger clone, this may be a read error. J is TRBJ2-5 and V is TRBV6-6, with 9 positions matching TRBD2. CDR1 is MNHNY and CDR2 is SVGAGI in the germline V gene (reference sequence). The CDR3 is 16 residues long. The CDR3 protein is CASSYLGGGAFETQCF. The CDR3 DNA reads as TGTGCCAGCAGTTACTTGGGCGGGGGGGCCTTCGAGACCCAGTGCTTC.

In this sample, this clonotype turned up many times. The chain recombines TRBV5-5 with TRBJ2-2; D is uncertain. The CDR3 contains 12 residues. Germline V gene sequence: CDR1 SGHKS, CDR2 YYEKEE (reference sequence). The germline V and J ends were trimmed by 0 bases and 7 bases, with 4 bases remaining between them. CDR3 sequence (DNA): TGTGCCAGCAGCTTGGGAGGCGGGGAGCTGTTTTTT. Its protein product is CASSLGGGELFF.

This clonotype was seen repeatedly, ten times or more. The chain combines TRBV5-1 with TRBJ2-7; the D gene is possibly TRBD1 (5 bases). CDR3 size: 13 residues. The germline V gene encodes CDR1 SGHRS and CDR2 YFSETQ. Deletions cut 4 bases from V and 3 bases from J, with 11 bases between. This chain's CDR3 is CASSPRQNYEQYF. The CDR3 DNA reads as TGCGCCAGCAGCCCGCGACAGAACTACGAGCAGTACTTC.

Regarding this clonotype: Because it lacks the conserved phenylalanine or tryptophan at the end, this CDR3 is likely a read error. J is TRBJ1-5 and V is TRBV12-3 or TRBV12-4, with TRBD1 matching over 11 bases. The V and J ends lost 3 bases and 3 bases, in that order; junction bases with no gene match: 4. The CDR3 is made up of 16 amino acids. Written as DNA, the CDR3 is TGTGCCAGCAGTTTCAGGGACAGGGGGTACAATCAGCCCCAGCATCTT. Its protein is CASSFRDRGYNQPQHL.